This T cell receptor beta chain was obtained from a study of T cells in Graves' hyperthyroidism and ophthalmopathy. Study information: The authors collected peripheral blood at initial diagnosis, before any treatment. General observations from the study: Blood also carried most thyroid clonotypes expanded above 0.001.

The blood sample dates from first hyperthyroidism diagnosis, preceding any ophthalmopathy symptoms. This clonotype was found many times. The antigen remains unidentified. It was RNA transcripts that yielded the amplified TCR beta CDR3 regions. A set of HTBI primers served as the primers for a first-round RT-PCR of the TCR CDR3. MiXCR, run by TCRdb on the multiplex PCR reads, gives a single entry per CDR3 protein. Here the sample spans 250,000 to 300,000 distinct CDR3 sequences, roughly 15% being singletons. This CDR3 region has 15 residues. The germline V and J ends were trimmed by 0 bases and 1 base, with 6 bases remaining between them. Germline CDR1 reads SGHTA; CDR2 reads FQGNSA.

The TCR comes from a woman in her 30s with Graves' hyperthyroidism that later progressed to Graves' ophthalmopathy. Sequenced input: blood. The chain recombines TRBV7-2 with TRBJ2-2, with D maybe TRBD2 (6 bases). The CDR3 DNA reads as TGTGCCAGCAGCTTAGCGGGGGGGAACACCGGGGAGCTGTTTTTT. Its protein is CASSLAGGNTGELFF. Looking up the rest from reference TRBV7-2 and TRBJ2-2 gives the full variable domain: GAGVSQSPSNKVTEKGKDVELRCDPISGHTALYWYRQSLGQGLEFLIYFQGNSAPDKSGLPSDRFSAERTGGSVSTLTIQRTQQEDSAVYLCASSLAGGNTGELFFGEGSRLTVL.